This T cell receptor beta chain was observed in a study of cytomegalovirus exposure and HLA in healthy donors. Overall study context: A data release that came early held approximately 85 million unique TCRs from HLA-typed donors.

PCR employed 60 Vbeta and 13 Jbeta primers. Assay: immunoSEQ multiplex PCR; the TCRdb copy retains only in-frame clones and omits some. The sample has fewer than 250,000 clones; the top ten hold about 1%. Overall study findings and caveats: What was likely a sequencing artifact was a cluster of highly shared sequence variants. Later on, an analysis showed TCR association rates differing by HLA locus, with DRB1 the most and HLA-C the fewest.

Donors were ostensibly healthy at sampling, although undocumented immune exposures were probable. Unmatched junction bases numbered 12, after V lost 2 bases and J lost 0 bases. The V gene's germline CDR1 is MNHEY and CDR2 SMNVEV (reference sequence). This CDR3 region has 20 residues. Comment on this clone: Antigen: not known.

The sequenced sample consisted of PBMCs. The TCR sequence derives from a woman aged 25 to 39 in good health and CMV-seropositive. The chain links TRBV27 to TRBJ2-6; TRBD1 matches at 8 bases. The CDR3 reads CASSLGQGIFKSSGANVLTF. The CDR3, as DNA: TGTGCCAGCAGTTTAGGACAGGGCATATTCAAATCCTCTGGGGCCAACGTCCTGACTTTC.